The subject of this entry is one T cell receptor beta chain. Its antigen is undetermined. The entry originates in a study of cytomegalovirus exposure and HLA in healthy donors. General study points: The authors later found most CMV-associated TCR beta chains appeared HLA-restricted.

CDR3 length equals 16 residues. V lost 4 bases and J lost 0; bases outside the gene matches: 8. From germline, CDR1 is KGHSY and CDR2 FQNENV. This PCR relied on a set of 60 Vbeta primers and 13 Jbeta primers. TCRdb keeps only in-frame clones here, not all; method: immunoSEQ multiplex PCR. This repertoire comprises fewer than 150,000 clones; its ten largest clones make up approximately 3.9%. The chain is built from TRBV16 and TRBJ1-2, with TRBD1 matching over 7 bases. Sequencing used PBMCs. This TCR came from a man aged 18 to 29 in good health and CMV-seronegative. DNA of the CDR3: TGTGCCAGCAGCCTCCCGGACAGGACCGCTAACTATGGCTACACCTTC. Its translation is CASSLPDRTANYGYTF.